A selection of T cell receptor beta chains follows, all from one sample in a study of cytomegalovirus exposure and HLA in healthy donors. Method: immunoSEQ multiplex PCR; TCRdb's copy keeps in-frame clones and lacks some. This repertoire shows about 140,000 clones, roughly 80% found once; its top ten account for less than 1.5%. The sequencing sample was made of PBMCs. The receptors come from a female donor in good health and CMV-seronegative. Each CDR3 is given with its conserved first and last residue. The D gene is left open where the match is weak. Rows may omit the clone size; those that give it use once, few, many or a size class.

clone size	CDR3 length	V gene	D gene	J gene	CDR3 protein	CDR3 DNA
once	13	TRBV5-1	.	TRBJ1-2	CASSFSGDPGYTF	TGCGCCAGCAGCTTTTCAGGGGACCCTGGCTACACCTTC
.	16	TRBV4-1	TRBD2	TRBJ2-7	CASSHPTSGRTYEQYF	TGCGCCAGCAGCCACCCGACTAGCGGGAGGACCTACGAGCAGTACTTC
.	14	TRBV2	.	TRBJ1-2	CASSEGIANYGYTF	TGTGCCAGCAGTGAAGGAATAGCTAACTATGGCTACACCTTC
.	14	TRBV19	.	TRBJ1-5	CASSSTGTHQPQHF	TGTGCCAGTAGCTCTACAGGGACCCATCAGCCCCAGCATTTT
.	13	TRBV6-1	.	TRBJ1-2	CASSAGANYGYTF	TGTGCCAGCAGTGCTGGAGCTAACTATGGCTACACCTTC
.	16	TRBV5-1	.	TRBJ2-6	CASSPGHSSGANVLTF	TGCGCCAGCAGCCCGGGACACAGCTCTGGGGCCAACGTCCTGACTTTC
.	15	TRBV7-9	.	TRBJ2-7	CASSSSTGMPYEQYF	TGTGCCAGCAGCTCGTCGACCGGGATGCCCTACGAGCAGTACTTC
.	15	TRBV9	TRBD2	TRBJ2-3	CASSTQREGIDTQYF	TGTGCCAGCAGCACTCAGCGGGAGGGTATAGATACGCAGTATTTT
.	15	TRBV29-1	TRBD2	TRBJ2-1	CSLAVVAGAYNEQFF	TGCAGCTTGGCGGTGGTAGCGGGAGCCTACAATGAGCAGTTCTTC
.	14	TRBV7-9	.	TRBJ1-2	CASSPDSVRYGYTF	TGTGCCAGCAGCCCGGACAGCGTTCGCTATGGCTACACCTTC
.	14	TRBV6-5	.	TRBJ1-4	CASTLKGGWGKLFF	TGTGCCAGCACCCTAAAGGGAGGCTGGGGAAAACTGTTTTTT
.	16	TRBV5-6	.	TRBJ2-7	CASSLRVPFFSYEQYF	TGTGCCAGCAGCCTACGGGTCCCTTTTTTCTCCTACGAGCAGTACTTC
.	15	TRBV6-5	.	TRBJ2-1	CASSVQWASYNEQFF	TGTGCCAGCAGTGTCCAGTGGGCATCCTACAATGAGCAGTTCTTC
.	12	TRBV28	.	TRBJ2-7	CASSFLSYEQYF	TGTGCCAGCAGTTTCTTGTCCTACGAGCAGTACTTC
.	14	TRBV6-5	TRBD1	TRBJ2-7	CASSDRGLSYEQYF	TGTGCCAGCAGCGACAGGGGGCTCTCCTACGAGCAGTACTTC
few	14	TRBV6-5	.	TRBJ2-3	CASKFSRGTDTQYF	TGTGCCAGCAAGTTTTCCAGGGGCACAGATACGCAGTATTTT
.	13	TRBV14	TRBD1	TRBJ1-2	CASRPGGNYGYTF	TGTGCCAGCAGGCCAGGGGGAAACTATGGCTACACCTTC
.	18	TRBV7-8	TRBD2	TRBJ2-7	CASSRARGLSSGPYEQYF	TGTGCCAGCAGCCGAGCGCGTGGTTTGTCTAGCGGACCGTACGAGCAGTACTTC
.	15	TRBV2	.	TRBJ1-1	CASSEMTGWDTEAFF	TGTGCCAGCAGTGAAATGACGGGTTGGGACACTGAAGCTTTCTTT
.	14	TRBV4-2	.	TRBJ1-5	CASSQDGSNQPQHF	TGTGCCAGCAGCCAAGACGGTAGCAATCAGCCCCAGCATTTT
.	15	TRBV2	TRBD1	TRBJ1-4	CASSSRQGTNEKLFF	TGTGCCAGCAGTTCTAGACAGGGGACTAATGAAAAACTGTTTTTT
.	18	TRBV15	.	TRBJ2-1	CATSRDVAGAPRHNEQFF	TGTGCCACCAGCAGAGATGTTGCGGGGGCCCCTCGGCACAATGAGCAGTTCTTC
once	18	TRBV9	.	TRBJ1-1	CASSVSVPLFRWNTEAFF	TGTGCCAGCAGCGTCTCGGTCCCCCTTTTTCGGTGGAACACTGAAGCTTTCTTT
.	13	TRBV7-9	.	TRBJ1-1	CASMPFEEFEAFF	TGTGCCAGCATGCCTTTCGAGGAGTTCGAAGCTTTCTTT
once	17	TRBV10-3	TRBD2	TRBJ2-3	CAISESLAGEGKDTQYF	TGTGCCATCAGTGAGTCGTTAGCGGGAGAGGGAAAAGATACGCAGTATTTT
once	15	TRBV11-2	.	TRBJ2-1	CASSFNRESYNEQFF	TGTGCCAGCAGCTTTAACCGGGAGTCCTACAATGAGCAGTTCTTC
.	13	TRBV30	TRBD1	TRBJ2-5	CAYPTGTGETQYF	TGTGCCTACCCGACAGGGACGGGAGAGACCCAGTACTTC
few	13	TRBV28	.	TRBJ2-3	CASLGAGPDTQYF	TGTGCCAGTTTGGGGGCGGGCCCAGATACGCAGTATTTT
.	13	TRBV6-1	.	TRBJ2-7	CASSDPRSYEQYF	TGTGCCAGCAGTGACCCCCGTTCTTACGAGCAGTACTTC
.	16	TRBV27	.	TRBJ2-5	CASSRFGVRDEETQYF	TGTGCCAGCAGCCGATTTGGCGTCCGGGATGAGGAGACCCAGTACTTC
.	15	TRBV7-3	TRBD2	TRBJ2-7	CASSPSGGSSYEQYF	TGTGCCAGCAGCCCTAGCGGGGGGTCCTCCTACGAGCAGTACTTC
.	17	TRBV25-1	TRBD1	TRBJ2-6	CATTPGQGFAGANVLTF	TGTGCCACAACACCGGGACAGGGGTTTGCTGGGGCCAACGTCCTGACTTTC
.	15	TRBV27	.	TRBJ1-3	CASSFSGEPGNTIYF	TGTGCCAGCAGTTTTTCCGGGGAGCCAGGAAACACCATATATTTT
.	11	TRBV28	.	TRBJ2-7	CASGRSYEQYF	TGTGCCAGCGGGAGGAGCTACGAGCAGTACTTC
.	14	TRBV7-9	TRBD1	TRBJ2-7	CASSLTTGHYEQYF	TGTGCCAGCAGCCTGACGACAGGGCACTACGAGCAGTACTTC
.	13	TRBV25-1	.	TRBJ1-1	CASLAEMNTEAFF	TGTGCCAGCTTAGCAGAGATGAACACTGAAGCTTTCTTT
.	18	TRBV2	TRBD1	TRBJ1-1	CASSDPLGQGLRGTEAFF	TGTGCCAGCAGTGACCCATTGGGACAGGGACTTCGGGGCACTGAAGCTTTCTTT
few	13	TRBV11-3	.	TRBJ2-1	CASSPGGPYEQFF	TGTGCCAGCAGCCCCGGAGGGCCCTATGAGCAGTTCTTC
.	13	TRBV6-1	.	TRBJ2-3	CASRGDITDTQYF	TGTGCCAGCAGGGGGGACATCACAGATACGCAGTATTTT
.	13	TRBV30	.	TRBJ2-7	CAWSLVGAGEQYF	TGTGCCTGGAGTTTGGTAGGGGCGGGGGAGCAGTACTTC
.	15	TRBV9	.	TRBJ2-5	CASSTMSPGAETQYF	TGTGCCAGCAGCACGATGTCTCCAGGGGCAGAGACCCAGTACTTC
.	13	TRBV29-1	TRBD2	TRBJ2-7	CSAQRESRSEQYF	TGCAGTGCCCAGCGGGAGAGCCGTTCCGAGCAGTACTTC
.	16	TRBV6-6	.	TRBJ1-1	CASSYNPTGSDTEAFF	TGTGCCAGCAGTTACAACCCTACGGGTAGCGACACTGAAGCTTTCTTT
few	16	TRBV27	TRBD2	TRBJ2-7	CASSTRGTSTTYEQYF	TGTGCCAGCAGCACTCGGGGGACTAGTACAACCTACGAGCAGTACTTC
.	16	TRBV6-5	.	TRBJ1-3	CASSSPREVVGNTIYF	TGTGCCAGCAGTTCCCCCCGGGAGGTGGTTGGAAACACCATATATTTT
few	15	TRBV25-1	TRBD1	TRBJ2-1	CASSARTGEGNEQFF	TGTGCCAGCAGTGCCCGGACAGGGGAGGGCAATGAGCAGTTCTTC
few	15	TRBV7-9	TRBD2	TRBJ2-3	CASSYTGGGPDTQYF	TGTGCCAGCAGCTATACGGGAGGAGGTCCAGATACGCAGTATTTT
.	17	TRBV7-9	TRBD2	TRBJ2-7	CASSLSGSQYSGYEQYF	TGTGCCAGCAGCTTGAGCGGGAGTCAGTATTCGGGCTACGAGCAGTACTTC
.	15	TRBV27	TRBD2	TRBJ2-1	CASSPASGRLNEQFF	TGTGCCAGCAGTCCAGCTAGCGGGAGACTTAATGAGCAGTTCTTC
.	14	TRBV6-4	TRBD1	TRBJ2-1	CASSLGQGGNEQFF	TGTGCCAGCAGCCTAGGACAGGGAGGAAATGAGCAGTTCTTC